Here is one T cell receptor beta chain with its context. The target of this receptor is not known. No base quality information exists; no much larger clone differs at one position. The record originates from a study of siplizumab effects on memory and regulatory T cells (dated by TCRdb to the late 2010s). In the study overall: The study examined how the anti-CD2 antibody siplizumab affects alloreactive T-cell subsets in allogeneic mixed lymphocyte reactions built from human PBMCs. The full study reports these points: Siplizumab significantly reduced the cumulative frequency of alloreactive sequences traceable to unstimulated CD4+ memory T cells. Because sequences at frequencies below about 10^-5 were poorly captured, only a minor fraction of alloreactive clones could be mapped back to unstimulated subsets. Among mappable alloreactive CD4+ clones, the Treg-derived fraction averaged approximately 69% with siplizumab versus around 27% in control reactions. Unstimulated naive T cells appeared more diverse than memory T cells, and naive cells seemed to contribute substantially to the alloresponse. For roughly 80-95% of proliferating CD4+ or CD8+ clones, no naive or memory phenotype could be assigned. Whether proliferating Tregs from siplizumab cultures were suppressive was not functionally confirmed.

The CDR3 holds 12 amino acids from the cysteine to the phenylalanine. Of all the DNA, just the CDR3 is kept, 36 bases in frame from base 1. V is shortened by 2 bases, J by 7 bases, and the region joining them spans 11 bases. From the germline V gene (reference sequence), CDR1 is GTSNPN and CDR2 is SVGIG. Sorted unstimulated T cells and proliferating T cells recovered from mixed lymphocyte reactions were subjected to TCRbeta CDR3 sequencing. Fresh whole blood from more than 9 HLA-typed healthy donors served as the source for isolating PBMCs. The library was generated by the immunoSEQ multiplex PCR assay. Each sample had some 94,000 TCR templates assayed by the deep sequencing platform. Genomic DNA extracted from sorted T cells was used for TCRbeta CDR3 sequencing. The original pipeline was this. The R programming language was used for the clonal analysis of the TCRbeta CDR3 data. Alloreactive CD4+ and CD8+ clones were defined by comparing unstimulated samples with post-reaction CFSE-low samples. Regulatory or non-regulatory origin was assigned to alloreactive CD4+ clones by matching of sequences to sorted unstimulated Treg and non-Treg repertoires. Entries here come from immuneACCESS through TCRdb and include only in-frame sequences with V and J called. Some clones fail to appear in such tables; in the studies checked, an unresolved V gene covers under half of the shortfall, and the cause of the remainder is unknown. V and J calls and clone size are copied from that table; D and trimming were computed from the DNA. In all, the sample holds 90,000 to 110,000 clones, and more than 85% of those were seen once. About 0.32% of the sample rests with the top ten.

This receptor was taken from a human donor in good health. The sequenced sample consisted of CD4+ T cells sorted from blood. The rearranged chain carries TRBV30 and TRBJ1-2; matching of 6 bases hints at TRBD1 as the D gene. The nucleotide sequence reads TGTGCCTGGAGTTCGACAGGTACTGGCTACACCTTC. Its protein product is CAWSSTGTGYTF.